The 7 T cell receptor beta chains listed next were all sequenced from one sample in a study of T cell responses to AZD1222 COVID-19 vaccine. Some clones are missing from TCRdb's copy, which holds only in-frame ones; the method was immunoSEQ multiplex PCR. The sample yields 90,000 to 150,000 clones, about 85% seen once. This sample comprised peripheral blood, obtained on day 0 of AZD1222 vaccination. The receptors originated from an adult in good health.

The J gene is TRBJ1-2, the V gene TRBV28; 9 bases are shared with TRBD1. CDR3 size: 13 residues. Germline V CDR1 and CDR2: MDHEN, SYDVKM. J lost 4 bases, V lost 6 bases, and 3 bases had no gene match. The CDR3 loop reads CASSQQGAYGYTF. The CDR3 DNA reads as TGTGCCAGCAGCCAACAGGGGGCCTATGGCTACACCTTC.

CDR3 residues: CATSGGRPGQDNYGYTF. The CDR3 bases are TGTGCCACCAGTGGAGGGCGACCGGGACAGGACAACTATGGCTACACCTTC. The chain recombines TRBV24-1 with TRBJ1-2, with TRBD1 matching 8 bases. In germline, CDR1 is KGHDR, CDR2 SFDVKD. This CDR3 contains 17 residues. Trimming removed 5 bases from V and 2 bases from J; junction bases left unmatched: 12.

This clone was observed once. The genes are TRBV10-3 and TRBJ1-2, with D possibly TRBD1 on 6 matching bases. Germline values: CDR1 ENHRY, CDR2 SYGVKD. The V end was cut by 10 bases, the J end by 4 bases, with 16 bases between. This CDR3 has 13 residues. The CDR3 region has the DNA TGTGCCAGCGAAGGACAGAATCCCTATGGCTACACCTTC. Residues: CASEGQNPYGYTF.

The chain uses TRBV27 and TRBJ2-3, with D perhaps TRBD2 (5 bases). The CDR3 totals 17 residues. Germline loops: CDR1 MNHEY, CDR2 SMNVEV (reference sequence). Trimming cost V 4 bases and J 5 bases, with 22 bases left between them. CDR3 region: CASSSLRGAVGQDTQYF. The CDR3, as DNA: TGTGCCAGCAGTTCCCTCCGGGGAGCAGTGGGCCAAGATACGCAGTATTTT.

This clone has a single count. The chain uses TRBV6-5 and TRBJ1-5; no clear D gene. V was shortened by 0 bases and J by 6 bases, with 6 bases between the two germline ends. This CDR3 comprises 13 residues. CDR1 is MNHEY, CDR2 SVGAGI, per germline. The chain's CDR3 is CASSYSAGQPQHF. CDR3 nucleotides: TGTGCCAGCAGTTACTCTGCGGGTCAGCCCCAGCATTTT.

The chain is built from TRBV10-2 and TRBJ1-5; tentative D call: TRBD1 (6 bases). Trimming took off 2 bases at V and 9 bases at J, with 14 bases between the two ends. The CDR3 is made up of 14 amino acids. Germline CDR1 reads WSHSY; CDR2 reads SAAADI. CDR3 in DNA: TGCGCCAGCAGTGAGGGGCCAGGGGTTGCGCCCCAGCATTTT. Translation gives CASSEGPGVAPQHF.

The chain is built from TRBV6-5 and TRBJ2-3, with D possibly being TRBD1 (6 bases). In germline, CDR1 is MNHEY, CDR2 SVGAGI. The V gene lost 7 bases and the J gene lost 4 bases, with 12 bases spanning the gap. The CDR3 is made up of 13 amino acids. CDR3 loop: CASISQGADTQYF. The CDR3 DNA reads as TGTGCCAGCATCTCACAGGGCGCAGATACGCAGTATTTT.